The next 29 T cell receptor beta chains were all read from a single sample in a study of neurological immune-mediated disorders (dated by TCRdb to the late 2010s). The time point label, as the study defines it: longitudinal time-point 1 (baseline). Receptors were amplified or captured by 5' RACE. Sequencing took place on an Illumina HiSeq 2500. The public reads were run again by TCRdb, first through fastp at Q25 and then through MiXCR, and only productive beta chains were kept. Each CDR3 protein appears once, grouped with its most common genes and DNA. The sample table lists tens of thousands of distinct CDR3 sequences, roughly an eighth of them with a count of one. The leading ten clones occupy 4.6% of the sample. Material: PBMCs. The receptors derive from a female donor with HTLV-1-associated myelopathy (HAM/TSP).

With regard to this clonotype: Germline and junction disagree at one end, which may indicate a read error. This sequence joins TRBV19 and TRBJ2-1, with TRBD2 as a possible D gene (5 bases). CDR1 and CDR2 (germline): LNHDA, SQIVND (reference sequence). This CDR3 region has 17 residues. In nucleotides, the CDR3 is TGTGCCAGTAGTATTTTTTTGGAGGTCCTCTCCTACAATGAGCGGTTCTTC. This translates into CASSIFLEVLSYNERFF. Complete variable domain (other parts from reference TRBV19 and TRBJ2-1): DGGITQSPKYLFRKEGQNVTLSCEQNLNHDAMYWYRQDPGQGLRLIYYSQIVNDFQKGDIAEGYSVSREKKESFPLTVTSAQKNPTAFYLCASSIFLEVLSYNERFFGPGTRLTVL.

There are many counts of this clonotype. DNA of the CDR3: TGCAGCGTTGAAGTTGGGGATTGGGACGAGCAGTACTTC. It translates to CSVEVGDWDEQYF. The rearrangement uses TRBV29-1 and TRBJ2-7; no clear D. In germline, CDR1 is SQVTM, CDR2 ANQGSEA. The CDR3 covers 13 residues. Trimming took off 1 base at V and 5 bases at J, with 12 bases between the two ends.

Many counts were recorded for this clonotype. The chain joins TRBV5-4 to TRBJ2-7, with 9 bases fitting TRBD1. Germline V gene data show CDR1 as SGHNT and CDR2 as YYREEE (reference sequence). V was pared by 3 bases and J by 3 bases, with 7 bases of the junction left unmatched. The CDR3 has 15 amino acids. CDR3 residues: CASSWGQGALYEQYF. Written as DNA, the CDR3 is TGTGCCAGCAGCTGGGGACAGGGAGCCCTCTACGAGCAGTACTTC.

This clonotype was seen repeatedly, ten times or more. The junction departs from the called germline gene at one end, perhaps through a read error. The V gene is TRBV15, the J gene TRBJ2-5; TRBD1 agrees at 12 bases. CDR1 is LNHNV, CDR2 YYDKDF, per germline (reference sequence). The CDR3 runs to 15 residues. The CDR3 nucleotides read TGTGCTACCAGCAGAGTTGGGACAGGGGGCGAGACCCAGTACTTC. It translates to CATSRVGTGGETQYF.

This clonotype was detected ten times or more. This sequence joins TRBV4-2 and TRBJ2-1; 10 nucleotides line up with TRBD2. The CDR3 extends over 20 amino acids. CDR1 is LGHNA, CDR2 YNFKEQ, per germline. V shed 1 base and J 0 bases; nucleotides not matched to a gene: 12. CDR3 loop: CASSQVAGGQISSSYNEQFF. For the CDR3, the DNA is TGTGCCAGCAGCCAAGTAGCGGGGGGTCAAATCTCAAGCTCCTACAATGAGCAGTTCTTC.

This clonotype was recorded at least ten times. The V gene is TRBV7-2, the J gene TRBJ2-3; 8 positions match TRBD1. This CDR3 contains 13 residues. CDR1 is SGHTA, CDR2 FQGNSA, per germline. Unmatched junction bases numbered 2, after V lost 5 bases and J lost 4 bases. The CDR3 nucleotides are TGTGCCAGCAGCCGGACAGGGTCAGATACGCAGTATTTT. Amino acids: CASSRTGSDTQYF.

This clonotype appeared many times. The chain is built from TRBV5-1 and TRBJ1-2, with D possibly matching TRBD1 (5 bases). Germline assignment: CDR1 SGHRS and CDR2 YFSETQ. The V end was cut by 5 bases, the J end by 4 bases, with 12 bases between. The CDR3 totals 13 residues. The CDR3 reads CASSPGRAYGYTF. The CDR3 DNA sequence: TGCGCCAGCAGTCCGGGCAGGGCCTATGGCTACACCTTC.

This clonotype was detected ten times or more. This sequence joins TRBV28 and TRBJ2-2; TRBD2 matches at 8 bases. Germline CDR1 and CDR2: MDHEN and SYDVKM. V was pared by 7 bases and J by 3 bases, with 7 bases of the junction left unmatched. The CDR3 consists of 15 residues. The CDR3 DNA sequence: TGTGCCAGCACCTTGGACGGGAGGGACACCGGGGAGCTGTTTTTT. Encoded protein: CASTLDGRDTGELFF. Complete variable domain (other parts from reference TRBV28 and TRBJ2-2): DVKVTQSSRYLVKRTGEKVFLECVQDMDHENMFWYRQDPGLGLRLIYFSYDVKMKEKGDIPEGYSVSREKKERFSLILESASTNQTSMYLCASTLDGRDTGELFFGEGSRLTVL.

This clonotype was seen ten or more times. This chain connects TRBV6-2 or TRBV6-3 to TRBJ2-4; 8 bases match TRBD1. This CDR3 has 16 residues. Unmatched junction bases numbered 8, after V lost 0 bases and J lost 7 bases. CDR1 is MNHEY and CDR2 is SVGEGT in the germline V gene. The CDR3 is CASSYSGQGARNIQYF. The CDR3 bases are TGTGCCAGCAGTTACTCGGGTCAGGGGGCGCGTAACATTCAGTACTTC.

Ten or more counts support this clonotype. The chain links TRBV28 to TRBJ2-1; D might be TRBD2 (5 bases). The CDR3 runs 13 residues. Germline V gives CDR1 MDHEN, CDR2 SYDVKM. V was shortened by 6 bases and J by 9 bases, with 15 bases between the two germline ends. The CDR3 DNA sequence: TGTGCCAGCAGCCCACCCCGCCGGGGTGAGCAGTTCTTC. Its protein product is CASSPPRRGEQFF.

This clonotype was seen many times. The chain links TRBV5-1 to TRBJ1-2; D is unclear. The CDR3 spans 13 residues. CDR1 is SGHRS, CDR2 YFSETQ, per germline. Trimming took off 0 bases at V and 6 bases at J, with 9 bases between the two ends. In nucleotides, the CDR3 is TGCGCCAGCAGCTTGGGAGGGCGCAATGGCTACACCTTC. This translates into CASSLGGRNGYTF.

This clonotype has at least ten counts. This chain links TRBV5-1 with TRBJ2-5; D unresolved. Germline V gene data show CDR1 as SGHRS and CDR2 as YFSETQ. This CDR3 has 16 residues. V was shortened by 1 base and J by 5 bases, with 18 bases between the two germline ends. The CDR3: CASSLSIQPSGETQYF. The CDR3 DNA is TGCGCCAGCAGCTTGAGCATTCAGCCCTCCGGGGAGACCCAGTACTTC.

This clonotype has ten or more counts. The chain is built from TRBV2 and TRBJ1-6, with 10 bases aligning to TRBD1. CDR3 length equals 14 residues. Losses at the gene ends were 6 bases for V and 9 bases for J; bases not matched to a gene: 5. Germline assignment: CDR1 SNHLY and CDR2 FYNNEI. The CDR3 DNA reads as TGTGCCAGCAGGGGGGACAGGGGTTTTTCACCCCTCCACTTT. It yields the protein CASRGDRGFSPLHF.

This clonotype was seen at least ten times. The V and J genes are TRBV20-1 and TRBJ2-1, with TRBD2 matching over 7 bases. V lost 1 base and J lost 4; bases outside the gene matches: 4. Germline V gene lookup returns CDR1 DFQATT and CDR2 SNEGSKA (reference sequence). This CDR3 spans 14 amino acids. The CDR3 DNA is TGCAGTGCTAGAGCGGGGGGTCCTTACAATGAGCAGTTCTTC. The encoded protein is CSARAGGPYNEQFF.

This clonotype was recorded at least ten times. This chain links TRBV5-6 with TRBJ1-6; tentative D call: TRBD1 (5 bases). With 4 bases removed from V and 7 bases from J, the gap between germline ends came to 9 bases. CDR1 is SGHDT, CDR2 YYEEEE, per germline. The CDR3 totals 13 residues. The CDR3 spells CASSLGGNSPLHF. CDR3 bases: TGTGCCAGCAGCCTCGGGGGAAATTCACCCCTCCACTTT.

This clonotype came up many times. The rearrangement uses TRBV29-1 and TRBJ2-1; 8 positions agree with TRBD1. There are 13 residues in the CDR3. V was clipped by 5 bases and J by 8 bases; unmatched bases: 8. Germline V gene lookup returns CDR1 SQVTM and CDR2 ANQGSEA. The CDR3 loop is CSVPRGLRDEQFF. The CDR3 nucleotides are TGCAGCGTTCCCAGGGGGCTAAGAGATGAGCAGTTCTTC.

CDR3 region: CASSYGTGGPDEQFF. The CDR3 nucleotides read TGTGCCAGCAGTTACGGGACGGGGGGGCCGGATGAGCAGTTCTTC. The chain recombines TRBV27 with TRBJ2-1, with 8 positions matching TRBD2. The CDR3 sequence is 15 residues long. V dropped 4 bases and J dropped 8; count of bases not matched to a gene: 10. Germline lookup yields CDR1 MNHEY and CDR2 SMNVEV (reference sequence).

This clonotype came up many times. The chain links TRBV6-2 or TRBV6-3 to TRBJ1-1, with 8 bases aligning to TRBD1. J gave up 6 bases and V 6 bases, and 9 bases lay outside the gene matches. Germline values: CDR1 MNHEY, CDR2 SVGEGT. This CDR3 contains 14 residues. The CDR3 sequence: CASSLGQGGAEAFF. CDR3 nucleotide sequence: TGTGCCAGCAGCCTCGGACAGGGAGGCGCTGAAGCTTTCTTT.

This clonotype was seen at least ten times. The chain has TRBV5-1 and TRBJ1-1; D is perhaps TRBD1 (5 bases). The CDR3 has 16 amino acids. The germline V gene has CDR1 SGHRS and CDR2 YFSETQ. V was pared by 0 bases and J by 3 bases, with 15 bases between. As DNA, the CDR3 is TGCGCCAGCAGCTTGGCAACGTCGGGACGGGACACTGAAGCTTTCTTT. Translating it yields CASSLATSGRDTEAFF.

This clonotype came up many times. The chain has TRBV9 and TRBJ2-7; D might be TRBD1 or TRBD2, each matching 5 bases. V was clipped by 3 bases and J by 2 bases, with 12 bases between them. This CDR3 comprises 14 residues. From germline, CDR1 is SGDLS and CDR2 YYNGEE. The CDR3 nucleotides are TGTGCCAGCAGCGCCGGGACGCCTGCCTACGAGCAGTACTTC. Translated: CASSAGTPAYEQYF.

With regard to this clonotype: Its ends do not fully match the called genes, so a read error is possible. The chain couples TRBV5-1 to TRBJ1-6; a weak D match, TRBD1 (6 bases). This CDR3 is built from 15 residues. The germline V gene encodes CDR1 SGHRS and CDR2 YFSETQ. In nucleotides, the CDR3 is TGCGCCAACAGCTTGGGTGCCAGGGGTAATTCACCCCTCCACTTT. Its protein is CANSLGARGNSPLHF.

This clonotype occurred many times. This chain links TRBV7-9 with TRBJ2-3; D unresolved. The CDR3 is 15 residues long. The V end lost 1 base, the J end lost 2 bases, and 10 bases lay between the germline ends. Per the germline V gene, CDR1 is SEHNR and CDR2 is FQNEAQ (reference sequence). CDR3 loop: CASSLGAQYTDTQYF. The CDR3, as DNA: TGTGCCAGCAGCTTAGGCGCTCAGTACACAGATACGCAGTATTTT. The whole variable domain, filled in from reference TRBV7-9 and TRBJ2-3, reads DTGVSQNPRHKITKRGQNVTFRCDPISEHNRLYWYRQTLGQGPEFLTYFQNEAQLEKSRLLSDRFSAERPKGSFSTLEIQRTEQGDSAMYLCASSLGAQYTDTQYFGPGTRLTVL.

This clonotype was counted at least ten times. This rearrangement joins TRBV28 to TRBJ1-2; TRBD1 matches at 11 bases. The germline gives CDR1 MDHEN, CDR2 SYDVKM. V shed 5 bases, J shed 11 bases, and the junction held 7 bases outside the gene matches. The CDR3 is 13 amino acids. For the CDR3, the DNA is TGTGCCAGCAGTCAAGGACAGGGGGCTGGTTACACCTTC. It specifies CASSQGQGAGYTF.

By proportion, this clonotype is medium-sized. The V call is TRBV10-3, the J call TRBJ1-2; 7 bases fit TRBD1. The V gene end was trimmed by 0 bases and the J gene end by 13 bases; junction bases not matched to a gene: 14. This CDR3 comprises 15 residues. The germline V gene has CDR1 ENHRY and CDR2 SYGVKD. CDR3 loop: CAISESIGGHRGSTF. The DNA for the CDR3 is TGTGCCATCAGTGAGTCGATCGGGGGTCACAGGGGTTCCACCTTC.

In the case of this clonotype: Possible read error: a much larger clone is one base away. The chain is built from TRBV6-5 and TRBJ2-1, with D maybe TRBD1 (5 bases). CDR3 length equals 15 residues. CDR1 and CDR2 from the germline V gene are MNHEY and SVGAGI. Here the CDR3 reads CASSYGHDTYDEQFF. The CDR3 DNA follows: TGTGCCAGCAGTTATGGACATGACACCTACGATGAGCAGTTCTTC.

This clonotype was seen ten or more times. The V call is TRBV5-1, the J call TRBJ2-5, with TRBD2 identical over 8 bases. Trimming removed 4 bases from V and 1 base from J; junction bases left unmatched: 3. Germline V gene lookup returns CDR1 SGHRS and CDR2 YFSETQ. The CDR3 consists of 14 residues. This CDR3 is CASSATSVQETQYF. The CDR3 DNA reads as TGCGCCAGCAGCGCGACTAGCGTCCAAGAGACCCAGTACTTC.

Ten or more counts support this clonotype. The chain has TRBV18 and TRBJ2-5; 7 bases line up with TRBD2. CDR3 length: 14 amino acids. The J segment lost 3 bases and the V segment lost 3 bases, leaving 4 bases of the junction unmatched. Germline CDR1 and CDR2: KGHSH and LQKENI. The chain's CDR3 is CASSPRTREETQYF. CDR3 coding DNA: TGTGCCAGCTCACCTAGGACTAGAGAAGAGACCCAGTACTTC.

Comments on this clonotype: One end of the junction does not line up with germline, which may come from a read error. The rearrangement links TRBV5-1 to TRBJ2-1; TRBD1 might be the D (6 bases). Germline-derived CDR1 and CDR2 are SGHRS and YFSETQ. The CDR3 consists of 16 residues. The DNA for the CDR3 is TGCGCCAGCAGCTTGCGACAGGCCATTCAACTCTATGAGCAGTGCTTC. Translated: CASSLRQAIQLYEQCF. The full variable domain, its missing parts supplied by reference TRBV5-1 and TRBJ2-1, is KAGVTQTPRYLIKTRGQQVTLSCSPISGHRSVSWYQQTPGQGLQFLFEYFSETQRNKGNFPGRFSGRQFSNSRSEMNVSTLELGDSALYLCASSLRQAIQLYEQCFGPGTRLTVL.

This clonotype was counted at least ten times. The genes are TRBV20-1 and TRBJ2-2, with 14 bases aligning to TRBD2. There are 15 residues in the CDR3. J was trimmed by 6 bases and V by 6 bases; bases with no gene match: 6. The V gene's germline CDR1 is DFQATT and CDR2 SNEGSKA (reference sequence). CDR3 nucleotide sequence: TGCAGTGCGGGACTAGCGGGGGCGCGGGCCGGGGAGCTGTTTTTT. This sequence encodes CSAGLAGARAGELFF.